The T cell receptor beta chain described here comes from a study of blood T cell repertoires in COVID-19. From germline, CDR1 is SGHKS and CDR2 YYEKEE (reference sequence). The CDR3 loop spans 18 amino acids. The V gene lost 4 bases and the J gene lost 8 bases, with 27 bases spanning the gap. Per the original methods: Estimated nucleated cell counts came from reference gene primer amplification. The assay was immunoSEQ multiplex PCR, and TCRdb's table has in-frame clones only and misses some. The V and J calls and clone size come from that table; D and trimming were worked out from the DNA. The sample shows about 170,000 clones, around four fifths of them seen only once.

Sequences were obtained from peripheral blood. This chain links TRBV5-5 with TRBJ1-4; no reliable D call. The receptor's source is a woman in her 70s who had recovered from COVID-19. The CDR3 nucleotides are TGTGCCAGCAGCCCCCAATCCATAAACGGCGGCCCACCGGAAAAACTGTTTTTT. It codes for CASSPQSINGGPPEKLFF.